Below, 26 T cell receptor beta chains from the same sample are listed, as sequenced in a study of shared clonotypes between healthy human individuals. TCRdb keeps only in-frame clones here, not all; method: immunoSEQ multiplex PCR. This sample has 450,000 to 500,000 clones; around 78% occur once, and the top ten carry over 10%. Material for sequencing was PBMCs. The receptors here all came from a woman aged 35 to 49 in good health. Some clones in this sample may be carry-over from other donors' samples.

The V gene is TRBV13, the J gene TRBJ1-2, with no clear D. The CDR3 loop spans 14 amino acids. Trimming removed 5 bases from V and 8 bases from J, with 18 bases in between. Germline V gene lookup returns CDR1 PRHDT and CDR2 FYEKMQ (reference sequence). The CDR3: CASSAPRGLGGYTF. The CDR3 DNA reads TGTGCCAGCAGCGCCCCCCGGGGTTTAGGGGGCTACACCTTC.

This chain's CDR3 is CASSLRAGWETQYF. The DNA of the CDR3 is TGTGCCAGCAGTTTAAGGGCGGGGTGGGAGACCCAGTACTTC. The V gene is TRBV27, the J gene TRBJ2-5; a weak D match, TRBD2 (6 bases). Germline V gene sequence: CDR1 MNHEY, CDR2 SMNVEV (reference sequence). This CDR3 has 14 residues. Trimming removed 2 bases at V and 5 bases at J, with 12 bases between.

The V and J genes are TRBV29-1 and TRBJ2-2, with D tentatively TRBD1 (6 bases). CDR1 is SQVTM and CDR2 is ANQGSEA in the germline V gene. The CDR3 extends over 15 amino acids. V lost 4 bases and J lost 4, with 16 bases in between. In DNA form, the CDR3 reads TGCAGCGTTGGGGAACAGGGCCGACTCACCGGGGAGCTGTTTTTT. Translated: CSVGEQGRLTGELFF.

This chain connects TRBV6-1 to TRBJ2-1, with D maybe TRBD2 (5 bases). Germline V gene data show CDR1 as MNHNS and CDR2 as SASEGT. The CDR3 consists of 14 residues. V was clipped by 3 bases and J by 4 bases, with 10 bases between them. The CDR3 loop reads CASSEEAEYNEQFF. The DNA for the CDR3 is TGTGCCAGCAGTGAGGAGGCAGAGTACAATGAGCAGTTCTTC.

This clone was observed a few times. The sample contains more than one DNA sequence encoding this CDR3. This chain joins TRBV9 and TRBJ2-5; the match to TRBD2 covers 10 bases. Trimming took 0 bases from V and 4 from J; bases not matched to a gene: 6. CDR3 length: 16 residues. CDR1 and CDR2 from the germline V gene are SGDLS and YYNGEE. The CDR3 coding sequence is TGTGCCAGCAGCGTAGGGCTAGCGGGAGTAGGAGAGACCCAGTACTTC. Its protein product is CASSVGLAGVGETQYF.

V gene TRBV19 combines with J gene TRBJ1-2, with D perhaps TRBD1 (6 bases). CDR3 length equals 14 residues. V dropped 4 bases and J dropped 9 bases, with 18 bases sitting between them. Germline values: CDR1 LNHDA, CDR2 SQIVND (reference sequence). CDR3 amino acids: CASSTDRSSMSYTF. The CDR3 coding sequence is TGTGCCAGTAGTACCGACAGGTCCTCTATGAGCTACACCTTC.

This chain connects TRBV27 to TRBJ2-7; D not resolved. Trimming stripped 2 bases from V and 2 bases from J, with 10 bases between. The V gene's germline CDR1 is MNHEY and CDR2 SMNVEV (reference sequence). The CDR3 length is 14 residues. The CDR3 DNA reads TGTGCCAGCAGTTTACATCAGTCCCCCTACGAGCAGTACTTC. The encoded protein is CASSLHQSPYEQYF.

This clone was seen only once. This chain links TRBV19 with TRBJ1-5; D perhaps matches TRBD1 (5 bases). The V gene's germline CDR1 is LNHDA and CDR2 SQIVND (reference sequence). Trimming pared 3 bases from V and 3 bases from J, leaving 12 bases between. The CDR3 sequence is 15 residues long. CDR3 sequence (DNA): TGTGCCAGTAGTATCCAGGGTGAGGCCAATCAGCCCCAGCATTTT. Its translation: CASSIQGEANQPQHF.

This chain uses TRBV7-9 with TRBJ2-5; 8 positions agree with TRBD2. With V trimmed by 5 bases and J by 1 base, 9 bases remained unmatched. Germline CDR1 is SEHNR and CDR2 is FQNEAQ (reference sequence). The CDR3 extends over 16 amino acids. CDR3 sequence reads: CASSLVGRATQETQYF. CDR3 DNA: TGTGCCAGCAGCCTCGTCGGGAGGGCCACCCAAGAGACCCAGTACTTC.

The chain employs TRBV6-6 and TRBJ1-5; 10 bases are a match to TRBD1. CDR1 MNHNY and CDR2 SVGAGI come from the germline V gene (reference sequence). This CDR3 contains 15 residues. J gave up 11 bases and V 5 bases, and 12 bases lay outside the gene matches. The CDR3 loop is CASSPLDRGQWAQHF. The CDR3 DNA reads as TGTGCCAGCAGTCCCCTTGACAGGGGGCAATGGGCCCAGCATTTT.

This clone came up a few times. This chain uses TRBV6-4 with TRBJ2-1, with 7 bases fitting TRBD2. With 2 bases clipped from V and 8 bases from J, the junction kept 9 bases outside the gene matches. This CDR3 spans 15 amino acids. Germline values: CDR1 MRHNA, CDR2 SNTAGT. The CDR3 coding sequence is TGTGCCAGCAGTGACGGTGGCGGGGCGGGGGATGAGCAGTTCTTC. Its protein product is CASSDGGGAGDEQFF.

V and J are TRBV5-5 and TRBJ2-7; possible D gene TRBD2, 5 bases. The CDR3 has 15 amino acids. Germline V gene sequence: CDR1 SGHKS, CDR2 YYEKEE (reference sequence). V shed 3 bases and J shed 6 bases, with 19 bases lying between them. CDR3 sequence reads: CASSYRGRAFGEQYF. The CDR3 bases are TGTGCCAGCAGCTACCGGGGTCGGGCGTTCGGCGAGCAGTACTTC.

The chain is built from TRBV28 and TRBJ2-7; D unclear. The CDR3 runs 13 residues. V was cut by 1 base and J by 5 bases, with 9 bases left in between. The V gene's germline CDR1 is MDHEN and CDR2 SYDVKM. The CDR3 DNA follows: TGTGCCAGCAGTTTATCGTTTTCCCACGAGCAGTACTTC. This translates into CASSLSFSHEQYF.

This chain connects TRBV7-6 to TRBJ2-3; TRBD2 matches 13 bases. The CDR3 consists of 16 residues. The ends lost 3 bases at V and 4 bases at J; junction bases unmatched: 4. Germline CDR1 SGHVS, CDR2 FNYEAQ. This chain's CDR3 is CASSFGLAGASDTQYF. The CDR3 nucleotides read TGTGCCAGCAGCTTCGGACTAGCGGGAGCTTCAGATACGCAGTATTTT.

This chain joins TRBV6-1 and TRBJ2-1; 13 nucleotides match TRBD2. Germline loops: CDR1 MNHNS, CDR2 SASEGT. The CDR3 is 17 residues long. Trimming at V came to 3 bases and at J to 15 bases, leaving 17 bases not matched to a gene. The CDR3 sequence: CASSDAVTSGRAEKGFF. The CDR3 DNA sequence: TGTGCCAGCAGTGATGCCGTAACTAGCGGGAGGGCAGAGAAGGGGTTCTTC.

For the CDR3, the DNA is TGTGCCAGCAGTGAAAGTAGGGGCACCGGGGAGCTGTTTTTT. Protein product: CASSESRGTGELFF. This chain joins TRBV6-1 and TRBJ2-2; D is possibly TRBD1 (5 bases). CDR1 MNHNS and CDR2 SASEGT come from the germline V gene. The ends were cut back, 2 bases at V and 4 bases at J, with 8 bases in the middle. There are 14 residues in the CDR3.

On this clone itself: Other nucleotide sequences from this sample produce the same CDR3. DNA of the CDR3: TGTGCCAGCAGCGTAGGGGGTGGCTCTGGAAACACCATATATTTT. Translating it yields CASSVGGGSGNTIYF. This chain joins TRBV9 and TRBJ1-3; D is uncertain. The V and J ends lost 0 bases and 0 bases respectively, with 7 bases between them. The CDR3 has 15 residues. The germline gives CDR1 SGDLS, CDR2 YYNGEE. The entire variable domain, with the rest obtained from reference TRBV9 and TRBJ1-3, is as follows: DSGVTQTPKHLITATGQRVTLRCSPRSGDLSVYWYQQSLDQGLQFLIQYYNGEERAKGNILERFSAQQFPDLHSELNLSSLELGDSALYFCASSVGGGSGNTIYFGEGSWLTVV.

The V call is TRBV7-6, the J call TRBJ2-1; 10 bases fit TRBD2. J lost 6 bases, V lost 4 bases, and 6 bases had no gene match. Germline V lookup: CDR1 SGHVS, CDR2 FNYEAQ. The CDR3 runs 15 residues. CDR3 sequence reads: CASSSSEREGNEQFF. The CDR3 region has the DNA TGTGCCAGCAGCTCCTCTGAGCGGGAGGGCAATGAGCAGTTCTTC.

This clone was seen just once. With a much larger clone just one base away, this may be a read error. The V call is TRBV4-1, the J call TRBJ1-2; TRBD1 matches 8 bases. Germline lookup yields CDR1 MGHRA and CDR2 YSYEKL. This CDR3 region has 15 residues. CDR3 amino acids: CASSQDITGSGGCTF. As DNA, the CDR3 is TGCGCCAGCAGCCAAGATATTACAGGATCAGGGGGCTGCACCTTC.

This chain connects TRBV4-3 to TRBJ1-2, with TRBD1 identical over 7 bases. CDR1 and CDR2 from the germline V gene are LGHNA and YSLEER. J was trimmed by 4 bases and V by 2 bases; bases with no gene match: 13. CDR3 size: 17 residues. The CDR3 reads CASSQSALQDRVYGYTF. The CDR3 coding sequence is TGCGCCAGCAGCCAATCAGCCCTTCAAGACAGGGTCTATGGCTACACCTTC.

This chain uses TRBV6-5 with TRBJ1-2, with D tentatively TRBD1 (6 bases). CDR1 is MNHEY, CDR2 SVGAGI, per germline. The CDR3 has 16 residues. V was clipped by 0 bases and J by 0 bases, with 11 bases between them. CDR3 amino acids: CASSYSGQFSNYGYTF. The CDR3, as DNA: TGTGCCAGCAGTTACTCGGGACAATTTTCTAACTATGGCTACACCTTC.

The chain has TRBV7-9 and TRBJ2-3, with D tentatively TRBD1 or TRBD2 (6 bases each). This CDR3 has 15 residues. Trimming removed 3 bases at V and 3 bases at J, with 13 bases between. The germline CDR1 and CDR2 sequences are SEHNR and FQNEAQ (reference sequence). This chain's CDR3 is CASSLGGHSTDTQYF. The CDR3 DNA sequence: TGTGCCAGCAGCTTGGGGGGACACAGTACAGATACGCAGTATTTT.

The chain joins TRBV2 to TRBJ2-7; 9 nucleotides agree with TRBD2. The V and J ends lost 4 bases and 6 bases, in that order; junction bases with no gene match: 7. Germline CDR1 SNHLY, CDR2 FYNNEI. The CDR3 totals 14 residues. The CDR3 DNA is TGTGCCAGCAGTGTTAGCGGGAGAGAGGTCGAGCAGTACTTC. This codes for CASSVSGREVEQYF.

This clone showed up just a few times. The rearrangement joins TRBV19 to TRBJ1-2; the match to TRBD1 covers 11 bases. Trimming took 5 bases from V and 5 from J; bases not matched to a gene: 10. Looked up from germline, CDR1 is LNHDA and CDR2 is SQIVND (reference sequence). The CDR3 is 16 residues long. The CDR3 spells CASSPGTGGYTYGYTF. The CDR3 nucleotides read TGTGCCAGTAGTCCCGGGACAGGGGGATATACGTATGGCTACACCTTC.

This chain joins TRBV25-1 and TRBJ2-5; 8 bases fit TRBD1. The DNA end is more similar to TRBJ2-7, so the J call may be wrong. CDR1 is MGHDK, CDR2 SYGVNS, per germline. This CDR3 has 16 residues. CDR3 DNA: TGTGCCAGCAGTCAACCAGGGGGCGTAAACTCCTACGAGCAGTACTTC. Its translation: CASSQPGGVNSYEQYF.

This clone was observed a single time. V gene TRBV5-1 combines with J gene TRBJ2-1, with 10 bases matching TRBD2. This CDR3 is built from 16 residues. The V gene's germline CDR1 is SGHRS and CDR2 YFSETQ. Losses at the gene ends were 4 bases for V and 7 bases for J; bases not matched to a gene: 11. The CDR3 DNA follows: TGCGCCAGCAGCCCAAGACTAGCGGGTTCAATTAATGAGCAGTTCTTC. This gives the protein CASSPRLAGSINEQFF.